A selection of T cell receptor beta chains follows, all from one sample in a study of blood T cell repertoires in COVID-19. Method: immunoSEQ multiplex PCR; TCRdb's copy keeps in-frame clones and lacks some. This table has hundreds of thousands of clones, around 89% appearing once. The sample taken for sequencing was PBMCs or T cells enriched from blood (not recorded which). The receptors come from a middle-aged woman who had recovered from COVID-19. Both conserved end residues are part of each CDR3. The D gene is left open where the match is weak. Clone size appears in some rows only: once, few, many, or a class for an expanded clone.

J: TRBJ1-3; size: NA; V: TRBV30; D: TRBD1; CDR3: CACQALGQGAGNTIYF; DNA: TGTGCCTGTCAGGCCCTAGGACAGGGCGCTGGAAACACCATATATTTT
J: TRBJ2-1; size: NA; V: TRBV10-1; D: NA; CDR3: CASSNRTRGNEQFF; DNA: TGCGCCAGCAGTAATCGGACTAGGGGGAATGAGCAGTTCTTC
J: TRBJ2-7; size: NA; V: TRBV27; D: TRBD1; CDR3: CATRREIGQAYEQYF; DNA: TGTGCCACTAGACGGGAAATCGGACAGGCCTACGAGCAGTACTTC
J: TRBJ2-3; size: NA; V: TRBV28; D: TRBD2; CDR3: CASSGGVTQYF; DNA: TGTGCCAGCAGCGGGGGGGTTACGCAGTATTTT
J: TRBJ1-2; size: few; V: TRBV7-9; D: NA; CDR3: CASSLVGGDGYTF; DNA: TGTGCCAGCAGCTTAGTAGGGGGGGATGGCTACACCTTC
J: TRBJ1-2; size: NA; V: TRBV30; D: NA; CDR3: CAWSPGQMYGYTF; DNA: TGTGCCTGGAGTCCCGGACAGATGTATGGCTACACCTTC
J: TRBJ2-3; size: NA; V: TRBV7-3; D: TRBD1; CDR3: CASSLDRSTDTQYF; DNA: TGTGCCAGCAGCTTGGACAGGAGCACAGATACGCAGTATTTT
J: TRBJ1-2; size: NA; V: TRBV11-2; D: NA; CDR3: CASSLDSPSYGYTF; DNA: TGTGCCAGCAGCTTAGATAGCCCCTCCTATGGCTACACCTTC
J: TRBJ1-2; size: NA; V: TRBV2; D: NA; CDR3: CASSDGRVAYGYTF; DNA: TGTGCCAGCAGTGATGGCAGGGTCGCCTATGGCTACACCTTC
J: TRBJ2-7; size: NA; V: TRBV12-5; D: TRBD1; CDR3: CASATSQDRGSYEQYF; DNA: TGTGCTAGTGCCACTTCCCAGGACAGGGGGTCCTACGAGCAGTACTTC
J: TRBJ2-5; size: once; V: TRBV3-1/TRBV3-2; D: NA; CDR3: CASTAGGLGSKGETQYF; DNA: TGTGCCAGCACCGCAGGGGGACTAGGCTCCAAGGGGGAGACCCAGTACTTC
J: TRBJ1-1; size: NA; V: TRBV30; D: NA; CDR3: CAWSASGDTEAFF; DNA: TGTGCCTGGAGTGCCAGCGGGGACACTGAAGCTTTCTTT
J: TRBJ2-2; size: NA; V: TRBV11-3; D: TRBD1; CDR3: CASSLDDYGTGGTGELFF; DNA: TGTGCCAGCAGCTTAGATGATTACGGGACAGGGGGCACCGGGGAGCTGTTTTTT
J: TRBJ2-1; size: NA; V: TRBV7-9; D: NA; CDR3: CASSPQWREVHNEQFF; DNA: TGTGCCAGCAGCCCCCAATGGAGGGAGGTCCACAATGAGCAGTTCTTC
J: TRBJ2-3; size: NA; V: TRBV11-3; D: TRBD2; CDR3: CASSLEGLAGSTDTQYF; DNA: TGTGCCAGCAGCTTAGAGGGACTAGCGGGTAGCACAGATACGCAGTATTTT
J: TRBJ2-2; size: NA; V: TRBV14; D: NA; CDR3: CASSQGPGRRTGELFF; DNA: TGTGCCAGCAGCCAAGGCCCGGGGAGACGTACCGGGGAGCTGTTTTTT
J: TRBJ2-5; size: once; V: TRBV2; D: NA; CDR3: CASSDFSGTQYF; DNA: TGTGCCAGCAGTGACTTTAGCGGGACCCAGTACTTC
J: TRBJ2-5; size: NA; V: TRBV28; D: NA; CDR3: CASRANIGQETQYF; DNA: TGTGCCAGCAGAGCCAATATCGGTCAAGAGACCCAGTACTTC
J: TRBJ2-2; size: NA; V: TRBV21-1; D: NA; CDR3: CASSWDSRTGELFF; DNA: TGTGCCAGCAGCTGGGACAGTCGCACCGGGGAGCTGTTTTTT
J: TRBJ2-7; size: NA; V: TRBV6-6; D: TRBD1; CDR3: CASSSMGQVSYEQYF; DNA: TGTGCCAGCAGTTCGATGGGACAGGTCTCCTACGAGCAGTACTTC
J: TRBJ1-2; size: once; V: TRBV11-2; D: NA; CDR3: CASSSRGGWNYGYTF; DNA: TGTGCCAGCAGCTCCCGTGGAGGGTGGAACTATGGCTACACCTTC
J: TRBJ2-7; size: NA; V: TRBV3-1/TRBV3-2; D: TRBD2; CDR3: CASSQDPGLAGSYEQYF; DNA: TGTGCCAGCAGCCAAGACCCCGGACTAGCGGGATCCTACGAGCAGTACTTC
J: TRBJ2-7; size: NA; V: TRBV6-5; D: TRBD1; CDR3: CASSRQGAKYEQYF; DNA: TGTGCCAGCAGTCGACAGGGGGCGAAGTACGAGCAGTACTTC
J: TRBJ1-1; size: NA; V: TRBV5-1; D: TRBD1; CDR3: CASSGTGGIGNTEAFF; DNA: TGCGCCAGCAGCGGGACAGGGGGCATAGGGAACACTGAAGCTTTCTTT
J: TRBJ1-1; size: NA; V: TRBV11-1; D: TRBD1; CDR3: CASSPGTANTEAFF; DNA: TGTGCCAGCAGCCCGGGGACAGCGAACACTGAAGCTTTCTTT
J: TRBJ1-4; size: NA; V: TRBV28; D: NA; CDR3: CASSPYGGINEKLFF; DNA: TGTGCCAGCAGCCCCTACGGAGGAATCAATGAAAAACTGTTTTTT
J: TRBJ1-5; size: NA; V: TRBV29-1; D: TRBD1; CDR3: CSVGDRGRQPQHF; DNA: TGCAGCGTTGGAGACAGGGGGCGTCAGCCCCAGCATTTT
J: TRBJ2-7; size: NA; V: TRBV4-1; D: TRBD2; CDR3: CASSPRGLAGESYEQYF; DNA: TGCGCCAGCAGCCCTCGCGGTCTGGCGGGAGAATCCTACGAGCAGTACTTC
J: TRBJ1-1; size: NA; V: TRBV5-8; D: NA; CDR3: CASSLVTEAFF; DNA: TGTGCCAGCAGCTTGGTAACTGAAGCTTTCTTT
J: TRBJ1-5; size: once; V: TRBV7-9; D: NA; CDR3: CASSLTYSNQPQHF; DNA: TGTGCCAGCAGTTTGACATATAGCAATCAGCCCCAGCATTTT
J: TRBJ2-1; size: NA; V: TRBV4-1; D: NA; CDR3: CASSQEAGFSYNEQFF; DNA: TGCGCCAGCAGCCAAGAAGCGGGCTTCTCCTACAATGAGCAGTTCTTC
J: TRBJ2-7; size: NA; V: TRBV27; D: TRBD2; CDR3: CASSPGRNLYEQYF; DNA: TGTGCCAGCAGTCCCGGGAGGAATCTTTACGAGCAGTACTTC
J: TRBJ2-1; size: NA; V: TRBV4-1; D: NA; CDR3: CASSPMPGNKAPEQFF; DNA: TGCGCCAGCAGCCCCATGCCGGGGAACAAGGCGCCTGAGCAGTTCTTC
J: TRBJ2-3; size: once; V: TRBV4-2; D: TRBD2; CDR3: CASSQEAGRADTQYF; DNA: TGTGCCAGCAGCCAGGAAGCGGGGAGGGCAGATACGCAGTATTTT
J: TRBJ2-3; size: NA; V: TRBV7-9; D: NA; CDR3: CASSSGTPRPTDTQYF; DNA: TGTGCCAGCAGCTCCGGGACACCAAGGCCCACAGATACGCAGTATTTT
J: TRBJ2-5; size: NA; V: TRBV28; D: TRBD1; CDR3: CASSLPGGGETQYF; DNA: TGTGCCAGCAGTTTACCAGGGGGCGGAGAGACCCAGTACTTC
J: TRBJ2-3; size: NA; V: TRBV7-2; D: TRBD2; CDR3: CASSWAGTSSTDTQYF; DNA: TGTGCCAGCAGCTGGGCCGGGACTAGTAGCACAGATACGCAGTATTTT
J: TRBJ1-2; size: NA; V: TRBV7-2; D: NA; CDR3: CASKESGVYGYTF; DNA: TGTGCCAGCAAGGAATCCGGAGTCTATGGCTACACCTTC
J: TRBJ2-5; size: NA; V: TRBV6-1; D: TRBD2; CDR3: CASSGAGGQETQYF; DNA: TGTGCCAGCAGTGGAGCGGGGGGACAAGAGACCCAGTACTTC
J: TRBJ2-3; size: NA; V: TRBV9; D: TRBD2; CDR3: CASSPSHSGRAGSDTQYF; DNA: TGTGCCAGCAGCCCCAGCCATAGCGGGAGGGCCGGCTCAGATACGCAGTATTTT
J: TRBJ2-5; size: NA; V: TRBV10-1; D: NA; CDR3: CASSWGQEIRTQYF; DNA: TGCGCCAGCAGTTGGGGACAAGAGATTCGGACCCAGTACTTC
J: TRBJ2-3; size: NA; V: TRBV7-3; D: TRBD2; CDR3: CASSPGTSGGVSTDTQYF; DNA: TGTGCCAGCAGCCCCGGGACTAGCGGGGGGGTAAGCACAGATACGCAGTATTTT
J: TRBJ2-7; size: NA; V: TRBV30; D: NA; CDR3: CAWKMGSPGEQYF; DNA: TGTGCCTGGAAGATGGGGTCCCCGGGGGAGCAGTACTTC
J: TRBJ2-5; size: few; V: TRBV11-2; D: TRBD2; CDR3: CASSLDGGARETQYF; DNA: TGTGCCAGCAGCTTAGACGGGGGGGCCCGGGAGACCCAGTACTTC
J: TRBJ2-5; size: NA; V: TRBV19; D: TRBD1; CDR3: CASTTLEGTGRVGTQYF; DNA: TGTGCCAGTACCACCCTTGAGGGGACAGGGCGTGTGGGGACCCAGTACTTC
J: TRBJ2-3; size: NA; V: TRBV11-3; D: NA; CDR3: CASSNEGGDTQYF; DNA: TGTGCCAGCAGCAACGAGGGAGGAGATACGCAGTATTTT
J: TRBJ1-4; size: once; V: TRBV7-6; D: NA; CDR3: CASSPTGTINEKLFF; DNA: TGTGCCAGCAGCCCAACAGGGACGATTAATGAAAAACTGTTTTTT
J: TRBJ2-7; size: NA; V: TRBV6-5; D: NA; CDR3: CASSSLSYEQYF; DNA: TGTGCCAGCAGTTCCCTCTCCTACGAGCAGTACTTC
J: TRBJ2-2; size: once; V: TRBV29-1; D: NA; CDR3: CSVFRDTGELFF; DNA: TGCAGCGTTTTTCGAGACACCGGGGAGCTGTTTTTT
J: TRBJ2-1; size: NA; V: TRBV6-2/TRBV6-3; D: TRBD2; CDR3: CASSYGTSGRSSYNEQFF; DNA: TGTGCCAGCAGTTACGGGACTAGCGGTCGAAGCTCCTACAATGAGCAGTTCTTC
J: TRBJ2-4; size: once; V: TRBV24-1; D: NA; CDR3: CATSDSGYANIQYF; DNA: TGTGCCACCAGTGATTCGGGATACGCAAACATTCAGTACTTC
J: TRBJ1-5; size: few; V: TRBV7-2; D: NA; CDR3: CASSLWGGYSNQPQHF; DNA: TGTGCCAGCAGCTTGTGGGGAGGGTATAGCAATCAGCCCCAGCATTTT
J: TRBJ2-3; size: NA; V: TRBV5-1; D: TRBD2; CDR3: CASSLASSGIGTQYF; DNA: TGCGCCAGCAGCTTGGCCTCTAGCGGGATAGGTACGCAGTATTTT
J: TRBJ2-1; size: NA; V: TRBV7-3; D: NA; CDR3: CASSLDRNNEQFF; DNA: TGTGCCAGCAGCTTAGACAGGAACAATGAGCAGTTCTTC
J: TRBJ2-1; size: NA; V: TRBV5-1; D: TRBD1; CDR3: CASSLMGSGQNPTDEQFF; DNA: TGCGCCAGCAGCTTGATGGGCTCGGGACAGAACCCTACGGATGAGCAGTTCTTC
J: TRBJ1-1; size: NA; V: TRBV23-1; D: NA; CDR3: CASTPGIAGKNTEAFF; DNA: TGCGCCAGCACCCCGGGGATCGCGGGGAAAAACACTGAAGCTTTCTTT
J: TRBJ1-3; size: NA; V: TRBV5-8; D: TRBD1; CDR3: CASSSTGTVAGNTIYF; DNA: TGTGCCAGCAGCTCCACAGGGACAGTTGCTGGAAACACCATATATTTT
J: TRBJ1-5; size: once; V: TRBV3-1/TRBV3-2; D: NA; CDR3: CASSQDRGGKQPQHF; DNA: TGTGCCAGCAGCCAAGACAGGGGTGGAAAGCAGCCCCAGCATTTT
J: TRBJ1-6; size: NA; V: TRBV7-2; D: TRBD1; CDR3: CASSLGARDRNLLHF; DNA: TGTGCCAGCAGCTTAGGAGCACGGGACAGAAATCTCCTCCACTTT